This T cell receptor (beta chain) was obtained from a study of T cell repertoires in cytomegalovirus infection. Points from the study as a whole: Ex vivo, HLA-C-restricted CMV-specific TCR beta clonotypes prevailed over the rest of the response.

This clonotype came up many times. What it recognizes is unknown. TCRdb analysed the reads with MiXCR anew, one entry per CDR3 protein. The sample includes a few hundred thousand distinct CDR3 sequences, 9.1% of them seen just once. Trimming shortened V by 5 bases and J by 5 bases, and 15 bases separated the two germline ends. The CDR3 loop spans 14 amino acids. The germline V gene encodes CDR1 SGHTA and CDR2 FQGNSA. The sample was PBMCs. This sequence originates from a human donor in good health (CMV status not recorded). Some clones in this sample may be carry-over from other donors' samples. The chain has TRBV7-2 and TRBJ2-5; the D is unclear. The CDR3 DNA is TGTGCCAGCAGCCATGCTCCGCGCCGGGAGACCCAGTACTTC. Protein: CASSHAPRRETQYF.